The present T cell receptor beta chain was sequenced within a study of blood T cell repertoires in COVID-19. Study information: PBMCs, B-cell-depleted T cells, or T cells were the source of the cDNA or gDNA that made up the material.

The CDR3 sequence is 18 residues long. With V trimmed by 0 bases and J by 4 bases, 10 bases remained unmatched. The V gene's germline CDR1 is SGHRS and CDR2 YFSETQ. Original analysis: Amplified reference gene primers provided the basis for estimating nucleated cell counts. Sequenced by immunoSEQ multiplex PCR; TCRdb stores in-frame clones only, minus some. V and J calls and clone size come straight from that table; D and trimming were deduced from the DNA. The table shows about 250,000 clones, with around 85% occurring only once. The source material was peripheral blood. The chain employs TRBV5-1 and TRBJ1-6, with 7 bases fitting TRBD1. This TCR was sampled from a middle-aged man with active or convalescent COVID-19. CDR3 nucleotide sequence: TGCGCCAGCAGCTTGGCGGGGACAGAGGGGGTATATAATTCACCCCTCCACTTT. Encoded protein: CASSLAGTEGVYNSPLHF.